The source of this T cell receptor (beta chain) is a study of a mutant IDH1 vaccine in newly diagnosed glioma. Study as a whole: Vaccination was launched 4-6 weeks after radiotherapy alone, or with temozolomide cycles.

The V gene's germline CDR1 is SGHRS and CDR2 YFSETQ. J lost 5 bases, V lost 2 bases, and 7 bases had no gene match. CDR3 size: 15 residues. This table comes from immunoSEQ multiplex PCR, and its TCRdb copy is limited to in-frame clones, with some not included. Among roughly 51,000 clones listed, 65% to 80% were seen once. Time point meaning: week 35, safety follow-up. Every vaccine dose comprised 300 ug of mutant IDH1 20-mer peptide plus topical imiquimod. Worth noting for this clone: Its antigen is as yet unknown.

The TCR sequence derives from a middle-aged man with glioma. The V call is TRBV5-1, the J call TRBJ2-5, with 9 bases identical to TRBD2. Specimen: PBMCs, collected from a glioma patient whose treatment included an IDH1 peptide vaccine. Written as DNA, the CDR3 is TGCGCCAGCAGCTTTCTAGCGGGGACGGGCGAGACCCAGTACTTC. Protein product: CASSFLAGTGETQYF.